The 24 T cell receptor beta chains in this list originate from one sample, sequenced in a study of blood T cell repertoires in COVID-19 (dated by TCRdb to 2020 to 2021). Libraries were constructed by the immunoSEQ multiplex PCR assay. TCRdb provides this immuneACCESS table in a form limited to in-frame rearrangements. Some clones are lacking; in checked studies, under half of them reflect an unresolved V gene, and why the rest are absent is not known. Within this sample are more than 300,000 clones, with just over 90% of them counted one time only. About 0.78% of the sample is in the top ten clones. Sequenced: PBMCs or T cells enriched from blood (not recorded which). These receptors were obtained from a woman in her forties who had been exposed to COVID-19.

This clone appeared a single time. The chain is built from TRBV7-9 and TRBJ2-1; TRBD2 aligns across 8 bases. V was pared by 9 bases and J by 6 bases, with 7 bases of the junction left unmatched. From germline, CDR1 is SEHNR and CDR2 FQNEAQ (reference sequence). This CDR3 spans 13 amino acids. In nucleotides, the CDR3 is TGTGCCAGTTTAGCGGGGAGGGTCAATGAGCAGTTCTTC. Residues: CASLAGRVNEQFF.

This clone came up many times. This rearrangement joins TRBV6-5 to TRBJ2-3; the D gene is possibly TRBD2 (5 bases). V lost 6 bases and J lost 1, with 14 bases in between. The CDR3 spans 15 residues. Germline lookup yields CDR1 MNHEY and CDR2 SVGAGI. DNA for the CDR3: TGTGCCAGCAGCACGGGTATGAGGGGCACAGATACGCAGTATTTT. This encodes CASSTGMRGTDTQYF.

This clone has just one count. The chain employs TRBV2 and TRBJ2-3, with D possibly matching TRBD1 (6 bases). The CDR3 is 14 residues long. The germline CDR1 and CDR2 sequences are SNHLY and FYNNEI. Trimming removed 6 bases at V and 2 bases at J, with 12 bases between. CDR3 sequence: CASSPTGNTDTQYF. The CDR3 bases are TGTGCCAGCAGCCCTACAGGGAACACAGATACGCAGTATTTT.

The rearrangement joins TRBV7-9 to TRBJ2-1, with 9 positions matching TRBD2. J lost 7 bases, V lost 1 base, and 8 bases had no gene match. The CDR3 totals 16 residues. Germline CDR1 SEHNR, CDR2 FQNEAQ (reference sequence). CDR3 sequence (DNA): TGTGCCAGCAGCTTAGGCGGCGGGAGGGCCGCGAATGAGCAGTTCTTC. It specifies CASSLGGGRAANEQFF.

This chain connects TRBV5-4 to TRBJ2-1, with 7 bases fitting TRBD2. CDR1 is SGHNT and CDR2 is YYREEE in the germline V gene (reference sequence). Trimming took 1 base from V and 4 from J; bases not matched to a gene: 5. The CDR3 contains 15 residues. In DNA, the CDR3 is TGTGCCAGCAGCTTGCGTGGGAGGGGTTACAATGAGCAGTTCTTC. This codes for CASSLRGRGYNEQFF.

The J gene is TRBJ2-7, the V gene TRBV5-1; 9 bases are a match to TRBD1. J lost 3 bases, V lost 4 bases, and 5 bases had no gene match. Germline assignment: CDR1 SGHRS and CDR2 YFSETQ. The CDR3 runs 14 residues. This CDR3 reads CASSGRDRDYEQYF. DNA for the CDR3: TGCGCCAGCAGCGGCCGGGACAGGGACTACGAGCAGTACTTC.

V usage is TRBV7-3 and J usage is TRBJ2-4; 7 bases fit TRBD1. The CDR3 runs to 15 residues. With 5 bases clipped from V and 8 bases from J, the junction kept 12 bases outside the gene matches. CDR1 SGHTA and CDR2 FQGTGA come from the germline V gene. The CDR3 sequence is CASSQTDRQGDIQYF. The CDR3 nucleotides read TGTGCCAGCAGCCAGACGGACAGGCAAGGGGACATTCAGTACTTC.

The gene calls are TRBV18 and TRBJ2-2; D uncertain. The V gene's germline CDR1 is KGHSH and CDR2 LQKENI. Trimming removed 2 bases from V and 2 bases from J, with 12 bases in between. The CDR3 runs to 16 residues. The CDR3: CASSPLQPANTGELFF. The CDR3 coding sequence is TGTGCCAGCTCACCATTACAGCCAGCAAACACCGGGGAGCTGTTTTTT.

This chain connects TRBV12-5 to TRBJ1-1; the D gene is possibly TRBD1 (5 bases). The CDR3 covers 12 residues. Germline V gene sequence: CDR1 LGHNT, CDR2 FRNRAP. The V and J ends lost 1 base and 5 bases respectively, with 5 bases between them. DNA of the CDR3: TGTGCTAGTGGTTTGGCAGGGACTGAAGCTTTCTTT. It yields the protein CASGLAGTEAFF.

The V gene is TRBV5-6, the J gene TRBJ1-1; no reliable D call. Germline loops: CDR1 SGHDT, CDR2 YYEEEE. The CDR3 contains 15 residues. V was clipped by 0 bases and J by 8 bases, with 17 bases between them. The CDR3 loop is CASSLAFTVAPEAFF. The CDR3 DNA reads TGTGCCAGCAGCTTGGCATTCACAGTGGCGCCCGAAGCTTTCTTT.

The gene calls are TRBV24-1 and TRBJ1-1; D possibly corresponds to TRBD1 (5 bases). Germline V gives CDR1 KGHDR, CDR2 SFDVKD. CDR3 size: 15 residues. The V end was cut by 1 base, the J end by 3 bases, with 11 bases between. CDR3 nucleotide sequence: TGTGCCACCAGTGATTTCGGGGGGTACGACACTGAAGCTTTCTTT. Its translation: CATSDFGGYDTEAFF.

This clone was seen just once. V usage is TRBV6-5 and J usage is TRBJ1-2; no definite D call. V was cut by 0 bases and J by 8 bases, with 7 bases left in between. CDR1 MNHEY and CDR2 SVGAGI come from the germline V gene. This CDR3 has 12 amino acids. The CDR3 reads CASSYSSGGYTF. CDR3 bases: TGTGCCAGCAGTTACTCGTCGGGGGGCTACACCTTC.

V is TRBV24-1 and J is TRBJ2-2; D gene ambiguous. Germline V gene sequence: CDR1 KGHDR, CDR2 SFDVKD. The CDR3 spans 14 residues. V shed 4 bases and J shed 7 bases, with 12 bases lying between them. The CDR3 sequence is CATSDSRPGGELFF. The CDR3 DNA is TGTGCCACCAGTGACTCGAGACCAGGCGGGGAGCTGTTTTTT.

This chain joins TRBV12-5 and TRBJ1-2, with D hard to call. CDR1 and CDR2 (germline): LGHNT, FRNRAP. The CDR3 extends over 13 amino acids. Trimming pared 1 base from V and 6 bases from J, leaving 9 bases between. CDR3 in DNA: TGTGCTAGTGGTTTGGGGGAGTTAGATGGCTACACCTTC. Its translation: CASGLGELDGYTF.

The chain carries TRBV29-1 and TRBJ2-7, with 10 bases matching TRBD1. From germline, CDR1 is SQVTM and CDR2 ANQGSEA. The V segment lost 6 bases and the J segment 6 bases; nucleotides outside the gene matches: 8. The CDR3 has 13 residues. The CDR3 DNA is TGCAGCGTCGCGGGACAGGGGTTGGGCGAGCAGTACTTC. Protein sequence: CSVAGQGLGEQYF.

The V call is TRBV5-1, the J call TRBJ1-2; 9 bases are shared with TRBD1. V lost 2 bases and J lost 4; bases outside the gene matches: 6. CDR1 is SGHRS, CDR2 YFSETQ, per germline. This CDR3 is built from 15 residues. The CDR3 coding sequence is TGCGCCAGCAGCTTTGGCGGGACAGGGAGCTATGGCTACACCTTC. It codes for CASSFGGTGSYGYTF.

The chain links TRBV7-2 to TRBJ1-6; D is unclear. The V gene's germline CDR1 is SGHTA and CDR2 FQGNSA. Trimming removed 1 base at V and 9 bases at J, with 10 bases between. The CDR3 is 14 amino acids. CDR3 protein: CASSLGRLSSPLHF. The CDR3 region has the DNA TGTGCCAGCAGCTTAGGCAGGTTAAGTTCACCCCTCCACTTT.

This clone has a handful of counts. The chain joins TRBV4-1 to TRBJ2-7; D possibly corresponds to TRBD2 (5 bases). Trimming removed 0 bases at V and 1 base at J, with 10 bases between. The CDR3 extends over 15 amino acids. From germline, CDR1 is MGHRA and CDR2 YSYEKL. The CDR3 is CASSQDERESYEQYF. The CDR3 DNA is TGCGCCAGCAGCCAAGATGAACGGGAATCCTACGAGCAGTACTTC.

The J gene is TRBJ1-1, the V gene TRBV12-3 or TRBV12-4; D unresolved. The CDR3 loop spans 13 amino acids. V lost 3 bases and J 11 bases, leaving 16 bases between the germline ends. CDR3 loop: CASSFSGVAGAFF. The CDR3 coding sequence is TGTGCCAGCAGTTTTAGCGGAGTGGCCGGGGCTTTCTTT.

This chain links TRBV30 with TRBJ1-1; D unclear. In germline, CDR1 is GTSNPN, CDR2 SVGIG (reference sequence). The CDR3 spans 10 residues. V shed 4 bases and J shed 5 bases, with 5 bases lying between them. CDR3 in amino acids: CAWTRTEAFF. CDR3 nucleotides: TGTGCCTGGACGAGGACTGAAGCTTTCTTT. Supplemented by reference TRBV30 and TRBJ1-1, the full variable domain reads SQTIHQWPATLVQPVGSPLSLECTVEGTSNPNLYWYRQAAGRGLQLLFYSVGIGQISSEVPQNLSASRPQDRQFILSSKKLLLSDSGFYLCAWTRTEAFFGQGTRLTVV.

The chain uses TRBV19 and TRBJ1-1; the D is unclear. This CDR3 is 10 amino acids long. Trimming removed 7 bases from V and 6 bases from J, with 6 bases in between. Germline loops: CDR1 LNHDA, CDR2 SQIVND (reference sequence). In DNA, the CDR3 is TGTGCCAGTATACATCCTGAAGCTTTCTTT. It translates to CASIHPEAFF.

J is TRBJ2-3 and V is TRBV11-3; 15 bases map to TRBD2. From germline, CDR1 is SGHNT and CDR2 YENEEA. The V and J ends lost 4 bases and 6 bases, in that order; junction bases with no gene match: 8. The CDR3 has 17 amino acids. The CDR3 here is CASSSWTSGRAYDTQYF. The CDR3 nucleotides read TGTGCCAGCAGCTCCTGGACTAGCGGGAGGGCCTACGATACGCAGTATTTT.

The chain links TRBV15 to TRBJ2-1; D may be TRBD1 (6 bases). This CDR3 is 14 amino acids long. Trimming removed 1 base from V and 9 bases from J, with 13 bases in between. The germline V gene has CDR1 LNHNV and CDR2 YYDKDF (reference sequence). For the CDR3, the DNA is TGTGCCACCAGCAGAGCCTCGGGACAAGCTGAGCAGTTCTTC. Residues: CATSRASGQAEQFF.

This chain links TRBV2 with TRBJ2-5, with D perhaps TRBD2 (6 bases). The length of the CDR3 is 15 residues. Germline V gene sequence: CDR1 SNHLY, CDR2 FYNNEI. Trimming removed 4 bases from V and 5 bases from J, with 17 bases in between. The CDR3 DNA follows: TGTGCCAGCAGTGCCCTCGGGGCGGGGCGGGAGACCCAGTACTTC. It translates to CASSALGAGRETQYF. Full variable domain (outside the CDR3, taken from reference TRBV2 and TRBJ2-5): EPEVTQTPSHQVTQMGQEVILRCVPISNHLYFYWYRQILGQKVEFLVSFYNNEISEKSEIFDDQFSVERPDGSNFTLKIRSTKLEDSAMYFCASSALGAGRETQYFGPGTRLLVL.